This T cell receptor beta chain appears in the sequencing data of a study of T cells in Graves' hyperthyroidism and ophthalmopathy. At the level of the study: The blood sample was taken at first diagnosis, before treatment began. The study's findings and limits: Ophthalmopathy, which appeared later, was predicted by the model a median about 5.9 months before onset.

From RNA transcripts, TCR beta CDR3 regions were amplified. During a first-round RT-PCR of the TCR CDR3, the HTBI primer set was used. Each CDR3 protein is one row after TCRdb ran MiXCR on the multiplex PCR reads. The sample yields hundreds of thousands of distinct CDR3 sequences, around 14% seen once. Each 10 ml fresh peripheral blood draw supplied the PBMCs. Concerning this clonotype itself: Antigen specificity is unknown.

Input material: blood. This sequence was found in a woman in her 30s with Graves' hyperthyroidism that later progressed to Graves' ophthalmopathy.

CDR3 sequence: CASSQDTGSQQYF. In DNA form, the CDR3 reads TGTGCCAGCAGCCAAGATACAGGGTCTCAGCAGTACTTC. The J gene is TRBJ2-7, the V gene TRBV28, with TRBD1 as a possible D gene (6 bases). Deletions cut 6 bases from V and 8 bases from J, with 17 bases between. The V gene's germline CDR1 is MDHEN and CDR2 SYDVKM. The CDR3 covers 13 residues.